The rows below give T cell receptor beta chains drawn from one sample of a study of OX40 agonist ivuxolimab in advanced cancers. Some clones are missing from TCRdb's copy, which holds only in-frame ones; the method was immunoSEQ multiplex PCR. Among around 74,000 clones listed, about 90% were seen once. The sequencing here drew on CD4+ or CD8+ T cells sorted from blood, taken in a trial of the OX40 agonist ivuxolimab. Source of these receptors: an adult with an advanced solid tumor such as melanoma, head and neck, liver or kidney cancer. The conserved cysteine and the conserved F or W are not part of the CDR3 here.

J gene: TRBJ1-1
CDR3 length: 13
V gene: TRBV6-5
CDR3 protein: ASRGIALWGVEAF

J gene: TRBJ2-5
CDR3 length: 13
V gene: TRBV14
CDR3 protein: ASSPLGQQQETQY

J gene: TRBJ1-1
CDR3 length: 16
V gene: TRBV5-1
CDR3 protein: ASSLFSPTGPMNTEAF

J gene: TRBJ1-1
CDR3 length: 11
V gene: TRBV18
CDR3 protein: ASSDTGGTEAF

J gene: TRBJ1-1
CDR3 length: 12
V gene: TRBV6-5
CDR3 protein: ASSLGQGLYQAF

J gene: TRBJ2-7
CDR3 length: 10
V gene: TRBV28
CDR3 protein: ASSPSWHEQY

J gene: TRBJ1-3
CDR3 length: 11
V gene: TRBV11-3
CDR3 protein: ASSLSIGNTIY

J gene: TRBJ1-1
CDR3 length: 12
V gene: TRBV7-6
CDR3 protein: ASSLGAPGFEAF

J gene: TRBJ2-2
CDR3 length: 12
V gene: TRBV2
CDR3 protein: ASEYLENTGELF

J gene: TRBJ2-5
CDR3 length: 13
V gene: TRBV5-5
CDR3 protein: ASTSSTPALETQY